Sequencing of this T cell receptor (beta chain) was carried out in a study of cytotoxic CD8 clonotypes in ibrutinib-treated CLL. Across the whole study: By median roughly 65 months, approximately twelve had progressed and around 14 stayed remitted; responses had been 2 complete and roughly 25 partial. General study findings and limits: Investigators sampled sustained-remission and progressing patients at differing times. Baseline values of clonality outstripped age-matched healthy donors and followed circulating CD8+ T-cell counts.

Sequenced by immunoSEQ multiplex PCR; TCRdb stores in-frame clones only, minus some. The data hold some 100,000 clones, with approximately 58% observed a single time. This clone was seen only a few times. Its specificity is unknown. Germline V gene lookup returns CDR1 SGHDT and CDR2 YYEEEE. With 4 bases removed from V and 2 bases from J, the gap between germline ends came to 13 bases. The CDR3 spans 15 residues. The TCR originated in a human donor with chronic lymphocytic leukemia. The rearrangement links TRBV5-6 to TRBJ1-3; perhaps TRBD1 as D (6 bases). The specimen was PBMCs, collected after 24 months of ibrutinib treatment. CDR3 region: CASSLRGDTGNTIYF. In DNA form, the CDR3 reads TGTGCCAGCAGCCTCCGTGGGGACACTGGAAACACCATATATTTT.